This T cell receptor (beta chain) was identified in a study of early T cells in non-severe SARS-CoV-2 infection. Attached unique molecular identifiers marked individual cDNA molecules. TCRdb re-called the 5' RACE reads through MiXCR, storing one row per CDR3 protein. The sample has approximately 97,000 distinct CDR3 sequences; about 10% are singletons. The sequence was collected from an adult who was a healthcare worker with PCR-confirmed SARS-CoV-2 infection or an uninfected control (not recorded which). The source material was whole blood, sampled at baseline.

In DNA, the CDR3 is TGTGCCAGCATGCTCGACAGGTCGGGCACCGGGGAGCTGTTTTTT. Its protein product is CASMLDRSGTGELFF. The chain is built from TRBV6-6 and TRBJ2-2; tentatively, D is TRBD1 (6 bases). The CDR3 is 15 residues long. Germline loops: CDR1 MNHNY, CDR2 SVGAGI (reference sequence). Trimming shortened V by 7 bases and J by 4 bases, and 16 bases separated the two germline ends.